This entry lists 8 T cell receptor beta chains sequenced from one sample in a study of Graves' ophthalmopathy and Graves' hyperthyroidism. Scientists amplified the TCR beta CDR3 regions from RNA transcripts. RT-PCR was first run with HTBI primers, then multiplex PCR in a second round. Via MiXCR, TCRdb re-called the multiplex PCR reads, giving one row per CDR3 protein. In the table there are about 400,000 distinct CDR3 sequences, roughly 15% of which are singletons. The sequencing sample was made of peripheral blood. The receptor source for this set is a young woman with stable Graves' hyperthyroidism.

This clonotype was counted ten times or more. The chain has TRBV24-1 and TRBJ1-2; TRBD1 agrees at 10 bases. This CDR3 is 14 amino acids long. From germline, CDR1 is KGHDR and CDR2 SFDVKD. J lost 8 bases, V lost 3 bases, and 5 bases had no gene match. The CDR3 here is CATSDTGQGWGYTF. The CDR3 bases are TGTGCCACCAGTGATACGGGACAGGGGTGGGGCTACACCTTC.

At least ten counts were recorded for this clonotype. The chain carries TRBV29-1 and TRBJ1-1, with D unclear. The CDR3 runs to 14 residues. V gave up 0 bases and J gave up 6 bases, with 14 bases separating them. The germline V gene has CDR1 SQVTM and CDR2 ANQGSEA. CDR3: CSVEDSGPGSEAFF. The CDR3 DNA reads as TGCAGCGTTGAAGATAGTGGGCCGGGGTCTGAAGCTTTCTTT.

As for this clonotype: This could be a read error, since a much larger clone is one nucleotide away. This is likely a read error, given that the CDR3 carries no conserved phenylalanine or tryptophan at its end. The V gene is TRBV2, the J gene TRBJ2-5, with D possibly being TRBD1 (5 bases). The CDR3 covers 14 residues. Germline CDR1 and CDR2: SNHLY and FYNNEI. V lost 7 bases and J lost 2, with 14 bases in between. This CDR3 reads CASTALGRQETQYY. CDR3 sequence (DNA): TGTGCCAGCACCGCCCTGGGGCGGCAAGAGACCCAGTACTAC.

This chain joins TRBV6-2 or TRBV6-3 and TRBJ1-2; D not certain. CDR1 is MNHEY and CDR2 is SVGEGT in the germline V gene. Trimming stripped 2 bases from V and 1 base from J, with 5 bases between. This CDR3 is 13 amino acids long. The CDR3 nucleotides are TGTGCCAGCAGTTACCAGAATAACTATGGCTACACCTTC. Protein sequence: CASSYQNNYGYTF.

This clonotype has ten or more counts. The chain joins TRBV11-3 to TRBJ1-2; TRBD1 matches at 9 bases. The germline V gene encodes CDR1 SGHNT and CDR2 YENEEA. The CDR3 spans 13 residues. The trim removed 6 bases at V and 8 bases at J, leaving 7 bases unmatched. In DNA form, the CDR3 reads TGTGCCAGCAGGTTGACAGGGGGAGGCGGCTACACCTTC. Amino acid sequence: CASRLTGGGGYTF. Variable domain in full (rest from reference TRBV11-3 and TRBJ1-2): EAGVVQSPRYKIIEKKQPVAFWCNPISGHNTLYWYLQNLGQGPELLIRYENEEAVDDSQLPKDRFSAERLKGVDSTLKIQPAELGDSAVYLCASRLTGGGGYTFGSGTRLTVV.

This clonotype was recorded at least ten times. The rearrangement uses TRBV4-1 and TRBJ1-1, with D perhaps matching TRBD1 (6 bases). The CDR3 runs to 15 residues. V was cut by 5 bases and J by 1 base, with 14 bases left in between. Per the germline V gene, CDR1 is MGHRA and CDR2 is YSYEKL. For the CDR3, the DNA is TGCGCCAGCAGCGGACAGCCTCCTACGAACACTGAAGCTTTCTTT. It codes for CASSGQPPTNTEAFF.

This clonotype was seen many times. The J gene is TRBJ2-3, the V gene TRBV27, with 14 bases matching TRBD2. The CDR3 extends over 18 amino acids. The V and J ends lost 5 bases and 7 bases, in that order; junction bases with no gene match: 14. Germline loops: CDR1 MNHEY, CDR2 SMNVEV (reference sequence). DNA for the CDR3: TGTGCCAGCAGTCTGTACCCCGGGACTAGCGGGGGTGTGAATACGCAGTATTTT. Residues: CASSLYPGTSGGVNTQYF.

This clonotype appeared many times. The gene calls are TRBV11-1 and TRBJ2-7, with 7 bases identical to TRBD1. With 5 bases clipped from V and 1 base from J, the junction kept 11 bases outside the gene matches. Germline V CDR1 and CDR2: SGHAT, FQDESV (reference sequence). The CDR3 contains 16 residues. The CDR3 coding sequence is TGTGCCAGCAGCCCCAGCCCCGGACAGGCTTCCTACGAGCAGTACTTC. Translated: CASSPSPGQASYEQYF.